This T cell receptor (beta chain) emerged from a study of blood T cell repertoires in COVID-19. Study summary: T cells, B-cell-depleted T cells, or PBMCs provided the cDNA or gDNA that served as material.

The authors' processing: How many nucleated cells were present was estimated from reference gene primer amplification. Clones were read by immunoSEQ multiplex PCR, and TCRdb kept only the in-frame ones, dropping some. For V, J and clone size, that table is used; D and trimming come from the DNA. The sample shows about 210,000 clones, around 85% of them seen only once. This clone was detected only once. Enrolled through a virtual design, the participants were between roughly 18 and 90 years of age and came from some 26 US areas. Clinical history reported by participants formed the basis on which cohorts were assigned. Germline assignment: CDR1 SGHVS and CDR2 FQNEAQ. The V end lost 6 bases, the J end lost 6 bases, and 8 bases lay between the germline ends. The CDR3 has 11 amino acids.

The specimen sequenced was PBMCs or T cells enriched from blood (not recorded which). The receptor was derived from a woman aged 40 to 50 with acute COVID-19. The J gene is TRBJ1-1, the V gene TRBV7-8; D uncertain. The CDR3 sequence is CASSPLSEAFF. The CDR3 bases are TGTGCCAGCAGTCCGTTGTCTGAAGCTTTCTTT.